This T cell receptor beta chain derives from a study of T cells in Graves' hyperthyroidism and ophthalmopathy. As for the study in general: Prior to any treatment, at the point of initial diagnosis, peripheral blood was collected. Study-wide points: Most clonotypes that expanded in the thyroid above 0.001 also showed up in blood.

This clonotype was recorded at least ten times. Its antigen is not known. These patients, aged 18 to 65, had recently diagnosed hyperthyroidism lasting under 2 months. TCR beta CDR3 regions were amplified from RNA transcripts. HTBI primers were employed in a first-round RT-PCR of the TCR CDR3. TCRdb redid the calling of the multiplex PCR reads with MiXCR, one entry per CDR3 protein. The sample includes 350,000 to 450,000 distinct CDR3 sequences, about 15% of them seen just once. The sequence came from a woman aged 55-75 years with Graves' hyperthyroidism. Sequencing used blood.

The CDR3 DNA reads TGTGCCAGCAGCTTAGAAGCAGGGTGGAACACTGAAGCTTTCTTT. Translation: CASSLEAGWNTEAFF. The chain combines TRBV11-2 with TRBJ1-1; a weak D match, TRBD1 (5 bases). V was cut by 0 bases and J by 1 base, with 9 bases left in between. The CDR3 loop spans 15 amino acids. Germline V gives CDR1 SGHAT, CDR2 FQNNGV.